Listed below are T cell receptor beta chains from one sample, sequenced in a study of blood T cell repertoires in COVID-19. Generated by immunoSEQ multiplex PCR, the TCRdb table keeps only in-frame clones and is missing some. The sample lists around 60,000 clones, around 89% occurring once. Source material: peripheral blood. These receptor sequences come from a woman aged 60 to 75 with active COVID-19. Each CDR3 is given with its conserved first and last residue. A D gene is named only where the DNA matches it firmly. Expanded clones get a size class; other rows say once, few or many, or leave the size out.

j_call,v_call,clone_size,cdr3_length,d_call,cdr3_nt,cdr3_aa
TRBJ1-1,TRBV30,.,12,.,TGTGCCTACAGCCAGAGAAACACTGAAGCTTTCTTT,CAYSQRNTEAFF
TRBJ2-1,TRBV18,.,19,.,TGTGCCAGCTCACCCCCCGGACAGAGTCCCGTGTCATCCTACAATGAGCAGTTCTTC,CASSPPGQSPVSSYNEQFF
TRBJ1-3,TRBV7-2,.,17,TRBD1,TGTGCCAGCAGTTTTTCTATCACAGGGGGCCCTGGAAACACCATATATTTT,CASSFSITGGPGNTIYF
TRBJ1-3,TRBV5-1,.,17,.,TGCGCCAGCAGCTTGGGTCACGTCCAGGGATCTGGAAACACCATATATTTT,CASSLGHVQGSGNTIYF
TRBJ1-1,TRBV12-3/TRBV12-4,.,13,.,TGTGCCAGCAGTTTCCAGGGATTAACTGAAGCTTTCTTT,CASSFQGLTEAFF
TRBJ1-6,TRBV6-6,.,15,.,TGTGCCAGCAGTTACGGAGGGTCCGGGGAGAGGACCCTCCACTTT,CASSYGGSGERTLHF
TRBJ1-6,TRBV6-4,.,15,TRBD1,TGTGCCAGCAGCCCCGAGGGACAGGGGGATTCACCCCTCCACTTT,CASSPEGQGDSPLHF
TRBJ1-6,TRBV5-6,.,18,.,TGTGCCAGCAGCTTGAGAATCAGGGCAAGCTCCTATAATTCACCCCTCCACTTT,CASSLRIRASSYNSPLHF
TRBJ1-6,TRBV19,.,14,TRBD1,TGTGCCAGTACCGTTTCTCGGACAGGGTCACCCCTCCACTTT,CASTVSRTGSPLHF
TRBJ1-1,TRBV11-2,.,13,.,TGTGCCAGCAGCTTAGGGAGGGACGCTGAAGCTTTCTTT,CASSLGRDAEAFF
TRBJ1-3,TRBV4-1,once,15,TRBD1,TGCGCCAGCAGCCGGGACAGGGGGCCGCAAAACACCATATATTTT,CASSRDRGPQNTIYF
TRBJ2-1,TRBV7-3,.,16,.,TGTGCCAGCAGCCCACGGACAAGCCTTTTGGGTTTCGAGCAGTTCTTC,CASSPRTSLLGFEQFF
TRBJ1-3,TRBV7-9,.,17,.,TGTGCCAGCAGCCCTGAATGGACAGTAGTCTTTGGAAACACCATATATTTT,CASSPEWTVVFGNTIYF
TRBJ1-6,TRBV5-6,.,14,TRBD1,TGTGCCAGCAGCCCGGGGACAGGGGAAGCACCCCTCCACTTT,CASSPGTGEAPLHF
TRBJ1-2,TRBV6-5,.,12,TRBD1,TGTGCTTCTCGACAGGGAAACTATGGCTACACCTTC,CASRQGNYGYTF
TRBJ2-5,TRBV5-8,.,11,.,TGTGCCAGCAGGGCCCAAGAGACCCAGTACTTC,CASRAQETQYF
TRBJ2-3,TRBV14,once,14,TRBD1,TGTGCCAGCAGGCGGACAGGGTTCACAGATACGCAGTATTTT,CASRRTGFTDTQYF
TRBJ2-1,TRBV4-2,.,15,TRBD2,TGTGCCAGCAGTCACCGGACTAGTCGGAACAATGAGCAGTTCTTC,CASSHRTSRNNEQFF
TRBJ2-7,TRBV19,.,14,TRBD2,TGTGCCAGTAGTACGGGAGGTACCTCCTACGAGCAGTACTTC,CASSTGGTSYEQYF
TRBJ1-2,TRBV9,.,14,.,TGTGCCAGCAGCGGTAGCGTGGGATCCTATGGCTACACCTTC,CASSGSVGSYGYTF
TRBJ2-2,TRBV7-3,.,16,TRBD2,TGTGCCAGCAGCATAACCGGGACTACTAACACCGGGGAGCTGTTTTTT,CASSITGTTNTGELFF
TRBJ2-5,TRBV5-1,.,15,TRBD1,TGCGCCAGCAGCTTGGGAGGGACAGGGATGCAGACCCAGTACTTC,CASSLGGTGMQTQYF
TRBJ1-2,TRBV19,.,11,.,TGTGCCAGTAGTATCCAGGATGGCTACACCTTC,CASSIQDGYTF
TRBJ1-4,TRBV7-2,.,14,.,TGTGCCAGCAGCTTAGGCAGGGCTAATGAAAAACTGTTTTTT,CASSLGRANEKLFF
TRBJ1-6,TRBV19,.,15,.,TGTGCCAGTAGTATAGAGGCCAGGGGTGTTTCACCCCTCCACTTT,CASSIEARGVSPLHF
TRBJ1-4,TRBV4-1,.,18,TRBD1,TGCGCCAGCAGCCAAGCTATAATCAGGGGGGCAACTAATGAAAAACTGTTTTTT,CASSQAIIRGATNEKLFF
TRBJ1-2,TRBV5-8,.,13,.,TGTGCCAGCAGCTTGGAGACAGACTATGGCTACACCTTC,CASSLETDYGYTF
TRBJ1-1,TRBV12-3/TRBV12-4,.,12,.,TGTGCCAGCATTGGCTCGGGGACTGAAGCTTTCTTT,CASIGSGTEAFF
TRBJ2-7,TRBV7-6,few,17,.,TGTGCCAGCAGCTTAGTCTCCGGGTCCCGTAAGGCGTACGAGCAGTACTTC,CASSLVSGSRKAYEQYF
TRBJ2-2,TRBV5-4,.,16,TRBD1,TGTGCCAGCAGCTTGCTCGGACAGGGGAAAACCGGGGAGCTGTTTTTT,CASSLLGQGKTGELFF
TRBJ2-5,TRBV9,few,15,TRBD1,TGTGCCAGCAGCGGTGGGGACAGACCACAAGAGACCCAGTACTTC,CASSGGDRPQETQYF
TRBJ2-2,TRBV6-4,.,15,.,TGTGCCAGCAGTCTACAGCCTTCGAACACCGGGGAGCTGTTTTTT,CASSLQPSNTGELFF
TRBJ2-5,TRBV7-8,.,15,.,TGTGCCAGCAGCCCACGGACGGGGTACCAAGAGACCCAGTACTTC,CASSPRTGYQETQYF
TRBJ2-3,TRBV19,.,13,TRBD1,TGTGCCACCGGACAGGGGGGGACAGATACGCAGTATTTT,CATGQGGTDTQYF
TRBJ2-7,TRBV2,.,12,TRBD2,TGTGCCAGCGGGGGGGACGAGGACGAGCAGTACTTC,CASGGDEDEQYF
TRBJ1-5,TRBV10-3,.,14,.,TGTGCCATCAGTGATAGGGAGGGTGGGCAGCCCCAGCATTTT,CAISDREGGQPQHF
TRBJ2-7,TRBV11-2,.,15,.,TGTGCCAGCAGCCCTCCCGGACAGAGCTCCTACGAGCAGTACTTC,CASSPPGQSSYEQYF
TRBJ1-2,TRBV3-1/TRBV3-2,.,13,.,TGTGCCAGCAGCCAGGACTCCCAGTATGGCTACACCTTC,CASSQDSQYGYTF
TRBJ2-7,TRBV9,once,14,.,TGTGCCAGCAGCGTAGCCGGGACTTCCTACGAGCAGTACTTC,CASSVAGTSYEQYF
TRBJ2-6,TRBV15,.,16,.,TGTGCCACCAGCAGAGGTGTCCGGTCTGGGGCCAACGTCCTGACTTTC,CATSRGVRSGANVLTF
TRBJ2-5,TRBV7-7,.,17,TRBD2,TGTGCCAGCAGCTTTAGTATTGAGCGGGGAAACCAAGAGACCCAGTACTTC,CASSFSIERGNQETQYF
TRBJ2-5,TRBV7-9,.,15,TRBD2,TGTGCCAGCAGCTTCAGGCTAGCGGGGACGGAGACCCAGTACTTC,CASSFRLAGTETQYF
TRBJ2-1,TRBV4-2,.,14,.,TGTGCCAGCAGCCACGGCCAAAGAGGTAATGAGCAGTTCTTC,CASSHGQRGNEQFF
TRBJ2-5,TRBV6-2/TRBV6-3,.,13,TRBD1,TGTGCCAGCAGTTGGACAGGGGCAGAGACCCAGTACTTC,CASSWTGAETQYF
TRBJ1-3,TRBV18,.,15,.,TGTGCCAGCTCACCACTGCAGGACTCTGGAAACACCATATATTTT,CASSPLQDSGNTIYF
TRBJ1-2,TRBV7-6,.,13,.,TGTGCCAGCAGCCCCGGGTCAAATTCTGGCTACACCTTC,CASSPGSNSGYTF
TRBJ1-2,TRBV7-8,.,13,.,TGTGCCAGCAGCCCGGACAGTAACTATGGCTACACCTTC,CASSPDSNYGYTF
TRBJ2-2,TRBV7-3,.,15,TRBD2,TGTGCCAGCAGCGAACGGGGGGGCCACACCGGGGAGCTGTTTTTT,CASSERGGHTGELFF
TRBJ1-1,TRBV6-2/TRBV6-3,.,13,.,TGTGCCAGCAGTTACGGGGGCAGCCGGGGAGCTTTCTTT,CASSYGGSRGAFF
TRBJ2-3,TRBV9,.,15,.,TGTGCCAGCAGCGTCGGGGCTAGCGAGACAGATACGCAGTATTTT,CASSVGASETDTQYF
TRBJ1-6,TRBV7-3,.,13,.,TGTGCCAGCAGCCCCGCGGGCCAGTCACCCCTCCACTTT,CASSPAGQSPLHF
TRBJ2-2,TRBV6-5,.,14,.,TGTGCCAGCAGTTACCGGGGAGGCACCGGGGAGCTGTTTTTT,CASSYRGGTGELFF
TRBJ2-3,TRBV7-8,.,17,TRBD2,TGTGCCAGCAGCCGAGGGACTAGCGGGACTAGCACAGATACGCAGTATTTT,CASSRGTSGTSTDTQYF
TRBJ1-6,TRBV14,.,14,.,TGTGCCAGCAGCCAAATTTCGGATAATTCACCCCTCCACTTT,CASSQISDNSPLHF
TRBJ1-1,TRBV14,.,15,TRBD1,TGTGCCAGCAGCCTTCCCGGAGGGGGCGGCACTGAAGCTTTCTTT,CASSLPGGGGTEAFF
TRBJ1-1,TRBV6-2/TRBV6-3,few,16,.,TGTGCCAGCAGTTTTCCGGGGGGGGGACTGAACACTGAAGCTTTCTTT,CASSFPGGGLNTEAFF
TRBJ1-1,TRBV6-5,.,16,TRBD1,TGTGCCAGCAGTTACTTCCTGGGGACAGGGGGGACTGAAGCTTTCTTT,CASSYFLGTGGTEAFF